The T cell receptor (beta chain) under discussion was sequenced for a study of blood T cell repertoires in COVID-19. For the study at large: Researchers got acute and convalescent COVID-19 samples from the United States, Italy and Spain. T cells, B-cell-depleted T cells, or PBMCs supplied cDNA or gDNA.

Here immunoSEQ multiplex PCR was the method, and the copy in TCRdb shows in-frame clones only, minus some. Found here are more than 200,000 clones, almost 90% of them singletons; the top ten hold over 1.2%. Germline V CDR1 and CDR2: SGHNT, YYREEE (reference sequence). After removal of 4 bases from V and 4 bases from J, the junction contained 7 bases not matched to a gene. The CDR3 contains 16 residues. The sequencing input was peripheral blood. The clonotype comes from a man older than 75 with acute or convalescent COVID-19. The gene calls are TRBV5-4 and TRBJ2-1; the match to TRBD1 covers 11 bases. For the CDR3, the DNA is TGTGCCAGCAGCAAGGACAGGGGGCTTATGTACAATGAGCAGTTCTTC. It is translated as CASSKDRGLMYNEQFF.